This T cell receptor (beta chain) was retrieved from a study of shared clonotypes between healthy human individuals. Study findings and constraints: Few donors limited the genetic and exposure-history diversity represented. Naive CD4 clonotype sharing across several donors was about 5%.

This table comes from immunoSEQ multiplex PCR, and its TCRdb copy is limited to in-frame clones, with some not included. The sample gives some 1.5 million clones, approximately 96% of which show up once; about 1.2% is in the top ten. Trimming removed 5 bases from V and 6 bases from J, with 23 bases in between. The CDR3 covers 17 residues. Germline-derived CDR1 and CDR2 are SGHDN and FVKESK. As concerns this clone: Its matching antigen is unknown.

The TCR sequence derives from a man between 25 and 39 years old in good health. Sequenced input: naive CD4+ T cells sorted from blood. Subset denoted: CD45RA+ positively selected. V usage is TRBV14 and J usage is TRBJ2-1; TRBD2 is a possible D gene (5 bases). The CDR3 loop is CASSEVRDFLRLNEQFF. The CDR3 DNA is TGTGCCAGCAGCGAAGTCCGGGATTTCCTTCGACTCAATGAGCAGTTCTTC.